This entry lists 29 T cell receptor beta chains sequenced from one sample in a study of blood T cell repertoires in COVID-19. Some clones are missing from TCRdb's copy, which holds only in-frame ones; the method was immunoSEQ multiplex PCR. The table shows approximately 94,000 clones, with approximately 87% occurring only once. Sequences were obtained from peripheral blood. These receptors were collected from a human donor in a cohort sampled during active COVID-19.

This clone was seen only a few times. This chain links TRBV23-1 with TRBJ2-3, with 7 bases identical to TRBD1. TRBV23-1 falls under the ORF class, with uncertain function. CDR3 length equals 15 residues. V gave up 4 bases and J gave up 3 bases; unmatched junction bases: 7. The CDR3: CASSRQGVITDTQYF. For the CDR3, the DNA is TGCGCCAGCAGTCGGCAGGGGGTAATTACAGATACGCAGTATTTT.

The chain joins TRBV5-4 to TRBJ2-1, with 10 bases matching TRBD2. The V segment lost 4 bases and the J segment 5 bases; nucleotides outside the gene matches: 9. Germline CDR1 reads SGHNT; CDR2 reads YYREEE (reference sequence). The CDR3 spans 16 residues. CDR3 nucleotide sequence: TGTGCCAGCAGCCTATCAGCGGGGGGGCCCCACAATGAGCAGTTCTTC. Protein product: CASSLSAGGPHNEQFF.

This clone was detected only a few times. The chain combines TRBV2 with TRBJ1-2, with D possibly TRBD1 on 5 matching bases. The CDR3 has 16 residues. Germline V gives CDR1 SNHLY, CDR2 FYNNEI. Trimming left V 1 base short and J 7 bases short, with 19 bases between. Here the CDR3 DNA reads TGTGCCAGCAGTGAAGGCCCTCGGGCAGGGCTGCCTGGCTACACCTTC. Translating it yields CASSEGPRAGLPGYTF.

The chain couples TRBV9 to TRBJ2-1; 10 bases fit TRBD2. This CDR3 has 15 residues. The V and J ends lost 2 bases and 10 bases, in that order; junction bases with no gene match: 9. Per germline, CDR1 SGDLS and CDR2 YYNGEE. The CDR3 coding sequence is TGTGCCAGCAGCGTTCAGGAACTAGCGGGATCCGAGCAGTTCTTC. This gives the protein CASSVQELAGSEQFF.

The genes are TRBV5-6 and TRBJ2-4; tentatively, D is TRBD2 (7 bases). V was cut by 4 bases and J by 9 bases, with 17 bases left in between. Germline V gene data show CDR1 as SGHDT and CDR2 as YYEEEE. The CDR3 runs 14 residues. The CDR3 DNA sequence: TGTGCCAGCAGCCCTGTAGGGGGGGCCGGCATTCAGTACTTC. Translating gives CASSPVGGAGIQYF.

The chain combines TRBV6-5 with TRBJ1-2; TRBD1 matches at 7 bases. The length of the CDR3 is 14 residues. V lost 6 bases to trimming and J lost 0 bases; unmatched junction nucleotides: 4. Germline values: CDR1 MNHEY, CDR2 SVGAGI. CDR3 sequence reads: CASRVGTANYGYTF. CDR3 sequence (DNA): TGTGCCAGCAGGGTGGGGACAGCTAACTATGGCTACACCTTC.

V gene TRBV4-3 combines with J gene TRBJ1-3; 10 bases align to TRBD1. The CDR3 runs to 16 residues. V lost 4 bases, J lost 2 bases, and 5 bases stayed unmatched. Germline V gives CDR1 LGHNA, CDR2 YSLEER. The CDR3 sequence is CASSPRTGGPGNTIYF. CDR3 bases: TGCGCCAGCAGCCCGCGGACAGGGGGTCCTGGAAACACCATATATTTT.

The rearrangement uses TRBV6-5 and TRBJ2-2, with D maybe TRBD2 (5 bases). Germline-derived CDR1 and CDR2 are MNHEY and SVGAGI. This CDR3 is built from 15 residues. Between the trimmed V and J ends, which lost 6 bases and 4 bases, there was a span of 15 bases. CDR3 sequence: CASSFRSGGTGELFF. For the CDR3, the DNA is TGTGCCAGCAGCTTTCGCAGTGGAGGCACCGGGGAGCTGTTTTTT.

The rearrangement links TRBV19 to TRBJ1-5, with D possibly matching TRBD1 (5 bases). Germline V gene data show CDR1 as LNHDA and CDR2 as SQIVND (reference sequence). Between the trimmed V and J ends, which lost 3 bases and 5 bases, there was a span of 17 bases. The CDR3 contains 16 residues. CDR3 loop: CASSISAGQMDQPQHF. The CDR3 nucleotides are TGTGCCAGTAGTATCTCGGCAGGGCAAATGGATCAGCCCCAGCATTTT.

The chain employs TRBV19 and TRBJ1-1; maybe TRBD1 (5 bases). This CDR3 spans 14 amino acids. Per the germline V gene, CDR1 is LNHDA and CDR2 is SQIVND (reference sequence). V dropped 1 base and J dropped 4 bases, with 10 bases sitting between them. The CDR3 DNA follows: TGTGCCAGTAGTATAGTCGGGGGAATCACTGAAGCTTTCTTT. It translates to CASSIVGGITEAFF.

The J gene is TRBJ2-2, the V gene TRBV14; D unresolved. V was pared by 1 base and J by 8 bases, with 8 bases between. The germline V gene encodes CDR1 SGHDN and CDR2 FVKESK. The CDR3 is 13 amino acids. The CDR3 region has the DNA TGTGCCAGCAGCCAAGTGTTTCGTGGGGAGCTGTTTTTT. Its protein product is CASSQVFRGELFF. Full variable domain (missing parts from reference TRBV14 and TRBJ2-2): EAGVTQFPSHSVIEKGQTVTLRCDPISGHDNLYWYRRVMGKEIKFLLHFVKESKQDESGMPNNRFLAERTGGTYSTLKVQPAELEDSGVYFCASSQVFRGELFFGEGSRLTVL.

The V and J genes are TRBV19 and TRBJ1-2; the match to TRBD1 covers 12 bases. CDR1 and CDR2 (germline): LNHDA, SQIVND (reference sequence). CDR3 length equals 16 residues. V shed 9 bases and J 3 bases; nucleotides not matched to a gene: 11. CDR3 residues: CASGGQGALGDYGYTF. CDR3 sequence (DNA): TGTGCCAGCGGGGGACAGGGGGCGCTGGGAGACTATGGCTACACCTTC.

The rearrangement uses TRBV6-5 and TRBJ1-2; perhaps TRBD1 as D (6 bases). The V gene's germline CDR1 is MNHEY and CDR2 SVGAGI. This CDR3 has 15 residues. V lost 4 bases to trimming and J lost 6 bases, with 18 bases between them. This CDR3 reads CASSSRGGRVDGYTF. The CDR3 DNA follows: TGTGCCAGCAGTTCCCGGGGGGGCAGGGTGGATGGCTACACCTTC.

This chain uses TRBV15 with TRBJ2-7; the D gene is possibly TRBD1 (6 bases). V lost 1 base and J 3 bases, leaving 19 bases between the germline ends. In germline, CDR1 is LNHNV, CDR2 YYDKDF (reference sequence). The CDR3 sequence is 17 residues long. In DNA form, the CDR3 reads TGTGCCACCAGCAGAGTCCATATCAAGCAGACAGGCTACGAGCAGTACTTC. Its protein product is CATSRVHIKQTGYEQYF.

The chain has TRBV10-2 and TRBJ2-5; 9 positions match TRBD1. The V segment lost 6 bases and the J segment 2 bases; nucleotides outside the gene matches: 4. Per the germline V gene, CDR1 is WSHSY and CDR2 is SAAADI. The CDR3 extends over 14 amino acids. The CDR3: CASRGQGIQETQYF. DNA of the CDR3: TGCGCCAGCAGAGGACAGGGGATTCAAGAGACCCAGTACTTC.

The chain employs TRBV6-5 and TRBJ2-7; TRBD1 matches at 7 bases. Losses at the gene ends were 0 bases for V and 5 bases for J; bases not matched to a gene: 7. This CDR3 region has 15 residues. The germline CDR1 and CDR2 sequences are MNHEY and SVGAGI. The CDR3 region is CASSYSWTGGHEQYF. The CDR3 DNA reads as TGTGCCAGCAGTTACTCGTGGACAGGAGGCCACGAGCAGTACTTC.

The chain carries TRBV6-6 and TRBJ1-2, with 9 positions matching TRBD1. The trim removed 5 bases at V and 2 bases at J, leaving 6 bases unmatched. Germline V gives CDR1 MNHNY, CDR2 SVGAGI (reference sequence). The CDR3 length is 15 residues. CDR3 sequence: CASSATGGINYGYTF. DNA for the CDR3: TGTGCCAGCAGTGCTACAGGGGGCATCAACTATGGCTACACCTTC.

The V and J genes are TRBV6-2 or TRBV6-3 and TRBJ2-2; a weak D match, TRBD2 (5 bases). This CDR3 spans 16 amino acids. Germline V gene lookup returns CDR1 MNHEY and CDR2 SVGEGT. The V and J ends lost 0 bases and 0 bases respectively, with 8 bases between them. CDR3: CASSYSEGANTGELFF. CDR3 in DNA: TGTGCCAGCAGTTACTCTGAGGGAGCGAACACCGGGGAGCTGTTTTTT.

The chain joins TRBV5-1 to TRBJ2-5; 10 bases fit TRBD1. The CDR3 length is 15 residues. J gave up 5 bases and V 4 bases, and 8 bases lay outside the gene matches. CDR1 and CDR2 (germline): SGHRS, YFSETQ. The CDR3 bases are TGCGCCAGCAGCCCGGGGGACAGGGGTAGGGAGACCCAGTACTTC. Translated, it gives CASSPGDRGRETQYF.

This clone has just one count. V and J are TRBV6-2 or TRBV6-3 and TRBJ1-6; possible D gene TRBD1, 5 bases. Germline CDR1 reads MNHEY; CDR2 reads SVGEGT. This CDR3 is 13 amino acids long. V dropped 4 bases and J dropped 6 bases, with 7 bases sitting between them. The CDR3 loop is CASSFQGNSPLHF. CDR3 DNA: TGTGCCAGCAGTTTCCAGGGTAATTCACCCCTCCACTTT.

This clone was seen once. The CDR3 spells CASSTNGGQPQHF. The CDR3, as DNA: TGTGCCAGCAGTACTAACGGGGGTCAGCCCCAGCATTTT. The chain uses TRBV7-9 and TRBJ1-5; possible D gene TRBD1, 5 bases. The CDR3 length is 13 residues. Deletions cut 6 bases from V and 6 bases from J, with 12 bases between. The germline gives CDR1 SEHNR, CDR2 FQNEAQ (reference sequence).

The rearrangement joins TRBV7-9 to TRBJ2-5, with D perhaps matching TRBD1 (5 bases). The CDR3 has 15 amino acids. V lost 4 bases and J 6 bases, leaving 18 bases between the germline ends. Germline lookup yields CDR1 SEHNR and CDR2 FQNEAQ (reference sequence). CDR3 sequence: CASSSPSPGIQTQYF. The CDR3 DNA reads as TGTGCCAGCAGCTCCCCCTCCCCAGGGATACAGACCCAGTACTTC. The full variable domain, completed using reference TRBV7-9 and TRBJ2-5, is DTGVSQNPRHKITKRGQNVTFRCDPISEHNRLYWYRQTLGQGPEFLTYFQNEAQLEKSRLLSDRFSAERPKGSFSTLEIQRTEQGDSAMYLCASSSPSPGIQTQYFGPGTRLLVL.

This rearrangement joins TRBV9 to TRBJ2-7; D is possibly TRBD1 (6 bases). Trimming left V 2 bases short and J 0 bases short, with 12 bases between. This CDR3 spans 15 amino acids. CDR1 and CDR2 (germline): SGDLS, YYNGEE. The CDR3 spells CASSVSMDSSYEQYF. The CDR3 nucleotides are TGTGCCAGCAGCGTTTCGATGGACAGCTCCTACGAGCAGTACTTC.

The count of this clone is one. This chain links TRBV13 with TRBJ2-7; 8 bases line up with TRBD1. The germline V gene encodes CDR1 PRHDT and CDR2 FYEKMQ (reference sequence). This CDR3 has 19 amino acids. After removal of 5 bases from V and 1 base from J, the junction contained 19 bases not matched to a gene. The CDR3 loop is CASSTTGNPGTGLSYEQYF. The CDR3 nucleotides read TGTGCCAGCAGCACTACAGGAAACCCTGGGACAGGACTTTCCTACGAGCAGTACTTC.

This clone appeared a single time. The rearrangement uses TRBV19 and TRBJ1-5; 10 positions match TRBD1. CDR1 and CDR2 from the germline V gene are LNHDA and SQIVND (reference sequence). V dropped 1 base and J dropped 3; count of bases not matched to a gene: 6. The CDR3 covers 17 residues. CDR3 DNA: TGTGCCAGTAGTATAGGACAGGGGGCGTTCTTCAATCAGCCCCAGCATTTT. Protein product: CASSIGQGAFFNQPQHF.

This rearrangement joins TRBV25-1 to TRBJ2-7; 7 bases align to TRBD2. The CDR3 length is 13 residues. V shed 6 bases, J shed 1 base, and the junction held 3 bases outside the gene matches. Germline V gives CDR1 MGHDK, CDR2 SYGVNS. The CDR3 loop is CASRASGSYEQYF. In DNA form, the CDR3 reads TGTGCCAGCAGAGCTAGCGGATCCTACGAGCAGTACTTC.

This clone was recorded once. The V and J genes are TRBV6-4 and TRBJ1-5, with 7 nucleotides matching TRBD1. J lost 6 bases, V lost 1 base, and 30 bases had no gene match. The germline V gene has CDR1 MRHNA and CDR2 SNTAGT. CDR3 length equals 23 residues. The DNA of the CDR3 is TGTGCCAGCAGTGACTACCCTCACGACAGGGCCCCGATCCTCTCTTGGCCCAGTCAGCCCCAGCATTTT. Amino acids: CASSDYPHDRAPILSWPSQPQHF.

The gene calls are TRBV19 and TRBJ1-2; D might be TRBD1 (5 bases). This CDR3 spans 12 amino acids. The V and J ends lost 5 bases and 4 bases respectively, with 8 bases between them. Germline lookup yields CDR1 LNHDA and CDR2 SQIVND (reference sequence). The CDR3 is CASSRQGYGYTF. In DNA form, the CDR3 reads TGTGCCAGTAGTCGGCAGGGCTATGGCTACACCTTC.

Worth noting for this clone: Compared with germline, one end of the junction differs, possibly owing to a read error. The chain recombines TRBV10-2 with TRBJ1-2; D possibly corresponds to TRBD1 (5 bases). Looked up from germline, CDR1 is WSHSY and CDR2 is SAAADI. The CDR3 covers 13 residues. This chain's CDR3 is CATSLPGLWGYTF. CDR3 sequence (DNA): TGCGCCACCAGTCTCCCAGGGCTTTGGGGCTACACCTTC.